This TCR beta chain derives from a study of human T cells and chemical hapten exposure. Turning to the study itself: Across samples, TCR yields varied, mostly owing to small differences in pooled library volumes.

The study's findings and limits: With regard to DPC sensitization, TCRs above 1 in 1000 frequency did not change.

Described time point: healthy volunteer bleed at 2 weeks. Total RNA came from unfractionated whole blood. This clonotype was counted at least ten times. Its target is not known. Germline values: CDR1 SQVTM, CDR2 ANQGSEA. V dropped 6 bases and J dropped 1 base, with 12 bases sitting between them. The CDR3 is 13 amino acids. The library put unique molecular identifiers onto individual cDNA molecules. Authors' data handling: Samples held a median of 95,638 TCRs, range about 23,224–690,600. In TCRdb, the RACE reads were re-called with MiXCR into one record per CDR3 protein. Clone size and V and J calls follow TCRdb, not the original study. Of about 45,000 distinct CDR3 sequences listed, about 4.8% are singletons.

This chain connects TRBV29-1 to TRBJ1-1; D gene uncertain. The sample taken for sequencing was whole blood. The receptor's source is a human donor in good health. Some clones in this sample may be carry-over from other donors' samples. CDR3 residues: CSVRPLGNTEAFF. The CDR3 DNA sequence: TGCAGCGTCCGCCCTTTGGGGAACACTGAAGCTTTCTTT.